The source of this T cell receptor beta chain is a study of Graves' ophthalmopathy and Graves' hyperthyroidism. This clonotype was seen repeatedly, ten times or more. Its antigen is as yet unknown. The authors amplified TCR beta CDR3 regions, and they did so from RNA transcripts for repertoire sequencing. HTBI primers were employed in first-round RT-PCR, then a second-round multiplex PCR followed. MiXCR, run by TCRdb on the multiplex PCR reads, gives a single entry per CDR3 protein. The sample carries about 700,000 distinct CDR3 sequences, just over 40% recorded once. Study-level results: Ophthalmopathy was separated from stable hyperthyroidism by a 13-signature model with 87.88% sensitivity and approximately 79% specificity. This model predicted ophthalmopathy progression (sensitivity around 70%, specificity 72.22%). Blood shared most expanded thyroid clonotypes above 0.001 frequency.

V lost 3 bases to trimming and J lost 1 base; unmatched junction nucleotides: 6. Per germline, CDR1 LNHDA and CDR2 SQIVND (reference sequence). The length of the CDR3 is 16 residues. The receptor's source is an adult man with Graves' ophthalmopathy. This rearrangement joins TRBV19 to TRBJ1-5, with 7 bases that match TRBD1. Sequences were obtained from peripheral blood. CDR3 DNA sequence: TGTGCCAGTAGTATGGTTTGGGGACAGAGCAATCAGCCCCAGCATTTT. Amino acids: CASSMVWGQSNQPQHF.